In this sample, the clone carrying this TCR beta chain turned up a few times. It was with 60 Vbeta and 13 Jbeta primers that the PCR ran. Assay: immunoSEQ multiplex PCR; the TCRdb copy retains only in-frame clones and omits some. The sample lists 150,000 to 200,000 clones, over 60% occurring once. The sample originates from a study of cytomegalovirus exposure and HLA in healthy donors. This TCR was recovered from a woman between 50 and 59 years old in good health and CMV-seronegative. The sequenced sample consisted of PBMCs.

This CDR3 reads CASSSNGGDGYTF. The DNA of the CDR3 is TGTGCCAGCAGCTCAAACGGGGGGGATGGCTACACCTTC. The J gene is TRBJ1-2, the V gene TRBV7-2, with a possible D match to TRBD1 (5 bases). The germline gives CDR1 SGHTA, CDR2 FQGNSA. V lost 4 bases and J lost 6, with 12 bases in between. The CDR3 is made up of 13 amino acids.